This TCR beta chain was profiled in a study of blood T cell repertoires in COVID-19 (dated by TCRdb to the early 2020s). Context from the whole study: Collaborator samples came from the United States, Italy and Spain and covered acute and convalescent phases of COVID-19. The repertoires were released in a freely available public database intended as a resource for research on the immune response to SARS-CoV-2. The material from the prospective study consisted of cDNA or gDNA derived from T cells, B-cell-depleted T cells, or PBMCs. Nearly every sample came with metadata listing a de-identified subject ID, COVID-19 status, age in years and sex. Deeply sampled blood TCRbeta repertoires from subjects exposed to, actively infected with, or recovered from COVID-19 were included in the dataset. HLA class I and class II types, where available, came from metadata supplied by the sample provider rather than from assay-based typing. Samples came from the ongoing ImmuneRACE study (first 160 participants) plus 1,254 subjects from 6 global collaborators.

Broad study findings and their caveats: Clinical and demographic metadata were provided uncurated, with the amount varying by source and participant.

Collaborating institutions collected whole blood in K2EDTA tubes following their own protocols. For TCRbeta analysis, collaborators shipped samples as frozen whole blood, isolated PBMCs, or DNA extracted from either of those sample types. The immunoSEQ Assay, a bias-controlled multiplex PCR, was used to amplify TCRbeta CDR3 regions from genomic DNA. The study's own analysis went as follows. Within the assay, amplification of reference gene primers was used to estimate how many nucleated cells each sample contained. Sequence reads were collapsed and filtered to measure the absolute abundance of every unique TCRbeta CDR3 rearrangement. For each sample, productive Simpson clonality was calculated by taking the square root of Simpson's diversity index across productive rearrangements. Held by TCRdb, this immuneACCESS table contains in-frame sequences only and omits some clones. Under half of the omission traces to an unresolved V gene where checked; the cause of the rest is unknown. Clonal size and the V and J genes are those of that table, whereas D and trimming came from the DNA. The sample table records 120,000 to 150,000 clones; 75% to 85% of these occur just once. About an eighth of the sample goes to the ten largest clones.

The CDR3, from cysteine to phenylalanine, totals 15 residues. Left in the record is the CDR3 DNA by itself, 45 bases read in frame from the first base. The germline V gene supplies CDR1 MDHEN and CDR2 SYDVKM. V and J are trimmed by 7 bases and 1 base, and the gene matches miss 9 bases of the junction. Comments on this clone: It has no known antigen specificity. No base-level quality is on record; no much larger clone is a single base apart.

This sequence uses TRBV28 and TRBJ1-1; TRBD1 matches 7 bases in the middle. The source of this sequence is a man in his 60s with active or convalescent COVID-19. The specimen was peripheral blood. The encoded CDR3 is CASTDWTGQNTEAFF. The nucleotide sequence is given as TGTGCCAGCACCGACTGGACAGGACAGAACACTGAAGCTTTCTTT.